This T cell receptor (beta chain) was retrieved from a study of cytomegalovirus exposure and HLA in healthy donors. 13 Jbeta primers and 60 Vbeta primers were used for the PCR. Sequencing was performed with immunoSEQ multiplex PCR; in TCRdb, only in-frame clones are kept and a portion is missing. This sample carries around 67,000 clones, around 64% of them seen once, and the ten largest clones take around 2.7%. The germline gives CDR1 SGHRS, CDR2 YFSETQ. Trimming shortened V by 2 bases and J by 6 bases, and 11 bases separated the two germline ends. This CDR3 has 13 residues. The chain combines TRBV5-1 with TRBJ2-5, with D perhaps TRBD2 (5 bases). The TCR originated in a woman aged 50 to 60 in good health and CMV-seronegative. What was sequenced was PBMCs. The CDR3, as DNA: TGCGCCAGCAGCTTCGGGGTCCGGAAGACCCAGTACTTC. As protein: CASSFGVRKTQYF. Full variable domain (outside the CDR3, taken from reference TRBV5-1 and TRBJ2-5): KAGVTQTPRYLIKTRGQQVTLSCSPISGHRSVSWYQQTPGQGLQFLFEYFSETQRNKGNFPGRFSGRQFSNSRSEMNVSTLELGDSALYLCASSFGVRKTQYFGPGTRLLVL.